Sequencing of this T cell receptor beta chain was carried out in a study of early T cells in non-severe SARS-CoV-2 infection. Turning to the study itself: Whole-blood bulk RNA, unsorted, was sequenced, and chains were unpaired.

Study-wide results and caveats: Private and CD4 specificities were missed by VDJdb matching, which favored anti-spike CD8 responses.

As for this clonotype: Its specificity is unknown.

Researchers attached unique molecular identifiers to individual cDNA molecules. TCRdb independently ran MiXCR on the 5' RACE reads; one entry per CDR3 protein. Of fewer than 80,000 distinct CDR3 sequences detected, roughly 9% appear once; the ten largest clones hold around 15%. Sequencing used whole blood, obtained at baseline. The receptor's source is an adult who was a healthcare worker with PCR-confirmed SARS-CoV-2 infection or an uninfected control (not recorded which).

The CDR3 sequence is CASSQDSNQPQHF. The CDR3 bases are TGTGCCAGCAGCCAGGATAGCAATCAGCCCCAGCATTTT. The chain carries TRBV2 and TRBJ1-5, with no clear D. CDR1 is SNHLY, CDR2 FYNNEI, per germline. V lost 6 bases and J lost 0, with 6 bases in between. This CDR3 is 13 amino acids long.